This T cell receptor (beta chain) is drawn from a study of shared clonotypes between healthy human individuals. Overall study context: CD4 naive cells filled three plates per donor, CD4 memory three, CD8 naive two and CD8 memory one.

Study outcomes and limitations: Of the naive CD4 clonotypes, approximately 5% were shared across four donors. Across subsets, estimated richness was generally greater for naive than for memory populations.

Trimming removed 6 bases from V and 4 bases from J, with 16 bases in between. Germline V CDR1 and CDR2: ENHRY, SYGVKD. This CDR3 is 14 amino acids long. The data were produced by immunoSEQ multiplex PCR, yet TCRdb's version contains in-frame clones alone and is incomplete. In the table there are some 2.4 million clones, approximately 93% of which are singletons. About this clone: Its antigen is unknown.

V gene TRBV10-3 combines with J gene TRBJ2-7; TRBD1 might be the D (7 bases). The specimen was naive CD4+ T cells from PBMCs. Described subset: CD45RA+ positively selected. This clonotype was obtained from a man younger than 35 in good health. Some clones in this sample may be carry-over from other donors' samples. CDR3 loop: CAIRVGGGGYEQYF. CDR3 DNA: TGTGCCATCAGGGTCGGAGGGGGCGGATACGAGCAGTACTTC.